Listed below are T cell receptor beta chains from one sample, sequenced in a study of T cell responses to AZD1222 COVID-19 vaccine. Clones were sequenced by immunoSEQ multiplex PCR, and TCRdb holds only the in-frame ones, with some missing. Among 90,000 to 110,000 clones listed, around 90% were seen once. Sequences were derived from peripheral blood, sampled on day 0 of MenACWY control vaccination. These receptors originate from an adult in good health. The CDR3 runs from the conserved cysteine through the conserved F or W. D genes are given only for firm matches. The listing skips clone size in some rows; elsewhere it reads once, few, many or a size class.

d_call	clone_size	v_call	j_call	cdr3_aa	cdr3_nt
TRBD1	-	TRBV4-1	TRBJ2-5	CASSLGQGQETQYF	TGCGCCAGCAGCCTTGGACAGGGACAAGAGACCCAGTACTTC
-	-	TRBV2	TRBJ1-2	CASTSLIMSGYTF	TGTGCCAGCACCTCCCTTATTATGAGTGGCTACACCTTC
TRBD1	-	TRBV6-2/TRBV6-3	TRBJ2-1	CASSKIPGGTSYNEQFF	TGTGCCAGCAGCAAAATTCCAGGGGGCACCTCCTACAATGAGCAGTTCTTC
-	-	TRBV7-2	TRBJ1-4	CASSPASNEKLFF	TGTGCCAGCAGCCCCGCCAGTAATGAAAAACTGTTTTTT
-	-	TRBV5-4	TRBJ1-1	CASSLDGRGAFF	TGTGCCAGCAGCTTGGACGGCCGGGGGGCTTTCTTT
-	-	TRBV6-5	TRBJ1-5	CASSLTGFAQPQHF	TGTGCCAGCAGTCTAACAGGGTTCGCTCAGCCCCAGCATTTT
-	-	TRBV7-2	TRBJ1-6	CASSEGFLLAPLHF	TGTGCCAGCAGCGAAGGCTTCTTACTTGCTCCCCTCCACTTT
TRBD1	-	TRBV6-2/TRBV6-3	TRBJ1-5	CASSSGTGFQPQHF	TGTGCCAGCAGCTCAGGGACAGGGTTTCAGCCCCAGCATTTT
-	-	TRBV19	TRBJ2-1	CASSNGRGPNEQFF	TGTGCCAGTAGTAACGGCAGGGGCCCCAATGAGCAGTTCTTC
-	-	TRBV28	TRBJ2-1	CASSRGPTYNEQFF	TGTGCCAGCAGCCGAGGCCCTACCTACAATGAGCAGTTCTTC
-	-	TRBV5-4	TRBJ2-5	CASSLAPQETQYF	TGTGCCAGCAGCTTGGCGCCACAAGAGACCCAGTACTTC
-	-	TRBV15	TRBJ1-3	CATSSMAGSYGNTIYF	TGTGCCACCAGCAGTATGGCAGGGTCTTATGGAAACACCATATATTTT
-	-	TRBV6-6	TRBJ1-2	CASTWEGGYTF	TGTGCCAGCACCTGGGAGGGTGGCTACACCTTC
-	-	TRBV2	TRBJ2-5	CASNLRGDQETQYF	TGTGCCAGCAACCTGAGGGGGGACCAAGAGACCCAGTACTTC
-	-	TRBV10-3	TRBJ2-1	CAASWESYNEQFF	TGTGCCGCCTCCTGGGAGTCCTACAATGAGCAGTTCTTC
TRBD2	once	TRBV7-2	TRBJ2-6	CASPPGGLAPGANVLTF	TGTGCCAGTCCCCCGGGAGGGCTAGCGCCTGGGGCCAACGTCCTGACTTTC
-	-	TRBV3-1/TRBV3-2	TRBJ1-1	CASSQDWGMNTEAFF	TGTGCCAGCAGCCAAGACTGGGGGATGAACACTGAAGCTTTCTTT
-	-	TRBV7-8	TRBJ2-5	CASSPTGKETQYF	TGTGCCAGCAGCCCCACAGGGAAAGAGACCCAGTACTTC
-	once	TRBV30	TRBJ1-6	CAWTLGGGHNSPLHF	TGTGCCTGGACCCTGGGGGGGGGTCATAATTCACCCCTCCACTTT
-	-	TRBV19	TRBJ1-5	CASTTQLDQPQHF	TGTGCCAGTACCACCCAGCTAGATCAGCCCCAGCATTTT
-	-	TRBV5-1	TRBJ1-6	CASSLDLYSPLHF	TGCGCCAGCAGCTTGGATCTGTATTCACCCCTCCACTTT
TRBD1	-	TRBV5-4	TRBJ2-3	CASSFPGQKDTQYF	TGTGCCAGCAGTTTCCCGGGACAGAAAGATACGCAGTATTTT
TRBD1	-	TRBV27	TRBJ2-7	CASSPGTVYEQYF	TGTGCCAGCAGTCCAGGGACAGTCTACGAGCAGTACTTC
-	-	TRBV7-2	TRBJ1-5	CASSPGGGTRPQHF	TGTGCCAGCAGCCCAGGCGGAGGTACGAGGCCCCAGCATTTT
-	-	TRBV2	TRBJ1-4	CATLGVGEKLFF	TGTGCCACGCTGGGGGTAGGGGAAAAACTGTTTTTT
TRBD2	-	TRBV4-1	TRBJ2-7	CASSQGVGLAGGYEQYF	TGCGCCAGCAGCCAGGGGGTGGGACTGGCGGGGGGATACGAGCAGTACTTC
-	-	TRBV5-1	TRBJ1-2	CASSLGRDIYGYTF	TGCGCCAGCAGCTTGGGGAGGGATATTTATGGCTACACCTTC
-	-	TRBV5-5	TRBJ1-6	CASRPNPNSPLHF	TGTGCCAGCCGACCCAATCCTAATTCACCCCTCCACTTT
TRBD1	once	TRBV14	TRBJ2-7	CASSPRQGISYEQYF	TGTGCCAGCAGCCCCCGACAGGGGATCTCCTACGAGCAGTACTTC
TRBD1	-	TRBV7-9	TRBJ1-1	CASSRTGANTEAFF	TGTGCCAGCAGCCGGACAGGGGCGAACACTGAAGCTTTCTTT
TRBD1	-	TRBV4-3	TRBJ2-2	CASSPARDRDTGELFF	TGCGCCAGCAGCCCAGCCCGGGACAGGGACACCGGGGAGCTGTTTTTT
-	-	TRBV5-1	TRBJ2-5	CASSLFDQETQYF	TGCGCCAGCAGCTTGTTCGACCAAGAGACCCAGTACTTC
-	-	TRBV30	TRBJ2-1	CAWNIGTGEQFF	TGTGCCTGGAACATCGGGACTGGTGAGCAGTTCTTC
-	few	TRBV21-1	TRBJ1-5	CASSSFQGRNSNQPQHF	TGTGCCAGCAGCTCATTCCAAGGCCGGAATAGCAATCAGCCCCAGCATTTT
-	-	TRBV18	TRBJ2-7	CASSGAGNNLNYYEQYF	TGTGCCAGCTCAGGGGCAGGAAACAACTTAAATTACTACGAGCAGTACTTC
-	-	TRBV5-4	TRBJ2-7	CASSLGPPQGSYEQYF	TGTGCCAGCAGCTTGGGACCACCCCAGGGCTCCTACGAGCAGTACTTC
TRBD2	-	TRBV30	TRBJ2-5	CAWSELAGGWKTQYF	TGTGCCTGGAGTGAACTAGCGGGAGGGTGGAAGACCCAGTACTTC
TRBD2	-	TRBV19	TRBJ2-2	CASSIGPAGNTGELFF	TGTGCCAGTAGTATCGGCCCAGCGGGAAACACCGGGGAGCTGTTTTTT
-	-	TRBV4-3	TRBJ2-7	CASSQALSGLLTYEQYF	TGCGCCAGCAGCCAAGCTCTCAGCGGACTACTCACCTACGAGCAGTACTTC
-	-	TRBV18	TRBJ2-1	CASSPLGARDEQFF	TGTGCCAGCTCACCACTGGGGGCGCGGGATGAGCAGTTCTTC
-	-	TRBV5-5	TRBJ2-3	CASSLAGSTDTQYF	TGTGCCAGCAGCTTGGCCGGGAGCACAGATACGCAGTATTTT
-	-	TRBV7-8	TRBJ1-6	CASSLGGGSQYNSPLHF	TGTGCCAGCAGCTTAGGGGGTGGGTCCCAATATAATTCACCCCTCCACTTT
-	-	TRBV28	TRBJ1-2	CASSPGTDRYGYTF	TGTGCCAGCAGTCCCGGGACTGATCGTTATGGCTACACCTTC
-	-	TRBV3-1/TRBV3-2	TRBJ2-4	CASSQGRLAKNIQYF	TGTGCCAGCAGCCAAGGACGCCTAGCCAAAAACATTCAGTACTTC
-	-	TRBV3-1/TRBV3-2	TRBJ2-1	CASSQRSGVYNEQFF	TGTGCCAGCAGCCAAAGATCGGGGGTGTACAATGAGCAGTTCTTC
-	-	TRBV18	TRBJ1-5	CASSPRRATNQPQHF	TGTGCCAGCTCACCACGGAGGGCGACCAATCAGCCCCAGCATTTT
-	-	TRBV27	TRBJ1-1	CASSSRAAGTGSEAFF	TGTGCCAGCAGTTCCCGGGCGGCGGGGACGGGGTCTGAAGCTTTCTTT
TRBD1	-	TRBV11-2	TRBJ2-1	CASSSGQGADEQFF	TGTGCCAGCAGCTCGGGACAGGGGGCAGATGAGCAGTTCTTC
-	-	TRBV13	TRBJ1-1	CASNGGAKVGTEAFF	TGTGCCAGCAATGGAGGGGCGAAGGTGGGGACTGAAGCTTTCTTT
TRBD2	-	TRBV5-1	TRBJ2-5	CASTPGTGGTQYF	TGCGCCAGCACCCCCGGGACGGGAGGGACCCAGTACTTC
TRBD2	-	TRBV11-3	TRBJ2-3	CASSLSGGHTSGRAGDTQYF	TGTGCCAGCAGCTTAAGTGGCGGCCATACTAGCGGGAGGGCCGGGGATACGCAGTATTTT
-	-	TRBV6-5	TRBJ1-2	CASSYDRRGYTF	TGTGCCAGCAGTTACGACAGGAGGGGCTACACCTTC
-	once	TRBV28	TRBJ2-1	CASSLYGEQFF	TGTGCCAGCAGTTTATACGGCGAGCAGTTCTTC
TRBD2	-	TRBV11-1	TRBJ2-7	CASSDSGRAGRYEQYF	TGTGCCAGCAGCGATAGCGGGAGGGCGGGACGTTACGAGCAGTACTTC
TRBD1	once	TRBV6-6	TRBJ2-1	CASAGGSAYNEQFF	TGTGCCAGCGCAGGGGGCTCTGCCTACAATGAGCAGTTCTTC
-	-	TRBV7-2	TRBJ1-2	CASSALGTGYGYTF	TGTGCCAGCAGCGCTTTGGGGACTGGCTATGGCTACACCTTC
-	once	TRBV6-2/TRBV6-3	TRBJ1-1	CASSYTTANTEAFF	TGTGCCAGCAGTTACACGACAGCGAACACTGAAGCTTTCTTT
-	-	TRBV7-2	TRBJ2-1	CASSFGRRYGEQFF	TGTGCCAGCAGCTTCGGGAGACGGTATGGTGAGCAGTTCTTC